The present entry profiles one T cell receptor beta chain with its context. Its antigen is unidentified. Germline values: CDR1 SGHTA, CDR2 FQGNSA. V lost 5 bases and J lost 3; bases outside the gene matches: 13. The CDR3 has 16 amino acids. The protocol was immunoSEQ multiplex PCR, while the TCRdb copy is restricted to in-frame clones and leaves out a portion. Of 90,000 to 150,000 clones listed, roughly nine tenths are singletons. The data were taken from a study of OX40 agonist ivuxolimab in advanced cancers. Looking at the study overall: Ivuxolimab is an agonistic anti-OX40 (CD134) antibody, and patients were treated with it.

The study's findings and limits: Antigens targeted by the expanded peripheral T cells were not determined.

The chain uses TRBV7-2 and TRBJ2-7, with 7 bases fitting TRBD1. This sequence was found in an adult with an advanced solid tumor such as melanoma, head and neck, liver or kidney cancer. Source: CD4+ or CD8+ T cells sorted from blood, taken in a trial of the OX40 agonist ivuxolimab. The CDR3 loop reads CASSVRQGTKNYEQYF. As DNA, the CDR3 is TGTGCCAGCAGCGTAAGACAGGGCACCAAGAACTACGAGCAGTACTTC.